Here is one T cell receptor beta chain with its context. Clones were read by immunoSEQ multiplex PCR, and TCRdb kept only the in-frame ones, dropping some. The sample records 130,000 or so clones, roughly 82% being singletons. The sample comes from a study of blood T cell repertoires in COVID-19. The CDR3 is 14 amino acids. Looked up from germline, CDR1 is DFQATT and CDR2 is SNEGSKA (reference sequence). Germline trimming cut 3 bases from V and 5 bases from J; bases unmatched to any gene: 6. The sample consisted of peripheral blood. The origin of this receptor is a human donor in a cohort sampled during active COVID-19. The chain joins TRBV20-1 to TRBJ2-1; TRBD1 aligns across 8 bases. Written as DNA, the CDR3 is TGCAGTGCTAGTCTGAGGACAGGGCACAATGAGCAGTTCTTC. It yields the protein CSASLRTGHNEQFF.